Detailed here is one TCR beta chain. The length of the CDR3 is 17 residues. Germline V lookup: CDR1 LGHDT, CDR2 YNNKEL (reference sequence). The J segment lost 2 bases and the V segment lost 3 bases, leaving 11 bases of the junction unmatched. Methods used by the authors: Researchers report that nucleated cell counts were estimated from reference gene primer amplification. Some clones are missing from TCRdb's copy, which holds only in-frame ones; the method was immunoSEQ multiplex PCR. V, J and clone size derive from that table, while D and trimming were established from the DNA sequence. This table has fewer than 100,000 clones, 80% to 90% appearing once. This sample was taken from a study of blood T cell repertoires in COVID-19. Turning to the study itself: Some COVID-19 samples were acute and others convalescent; all came from the United States, Italy and Spain. PBMCs, B-cell-depleted T cells, or T cells were the source of the cDNA or gDNA that made up the material.

The specimen sequenced was peripheral blood. The receptor was isolated from a woman between 45 and 65 years old with acute or convalescent COVID-19. The genes are TRBV3-1 (or the pseudogene TRBV3-2) and TRBJ2-3; 7 bases agree with TRBD2. In DNA, the CDR3 is TGTGCCAGCAGCCATTGGGGTAGCGGGTCTTCCACAGATACGCAGTATTTT. Translated: CASSHWGSGSSTDTQYF.